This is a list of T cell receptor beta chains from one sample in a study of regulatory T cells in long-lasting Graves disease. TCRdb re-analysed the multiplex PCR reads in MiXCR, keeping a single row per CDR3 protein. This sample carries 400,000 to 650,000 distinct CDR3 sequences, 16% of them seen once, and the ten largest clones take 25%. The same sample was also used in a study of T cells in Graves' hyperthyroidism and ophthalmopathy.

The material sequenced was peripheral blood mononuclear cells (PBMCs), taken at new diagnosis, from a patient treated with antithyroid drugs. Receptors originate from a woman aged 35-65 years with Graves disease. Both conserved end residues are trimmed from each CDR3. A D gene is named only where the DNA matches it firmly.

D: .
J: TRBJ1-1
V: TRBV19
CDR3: ASRPGPGTEAF

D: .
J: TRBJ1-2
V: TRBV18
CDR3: ASSPARDANYGYT

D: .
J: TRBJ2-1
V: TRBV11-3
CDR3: ASSSSRGDSSYNEQF

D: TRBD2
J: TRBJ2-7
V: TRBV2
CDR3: ASGRLAGAVQSSYEQY

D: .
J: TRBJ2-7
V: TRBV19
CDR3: ASSDRGRYEQY

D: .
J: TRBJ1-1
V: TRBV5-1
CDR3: ASSLEGGEAF

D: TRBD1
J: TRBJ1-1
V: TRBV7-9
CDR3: ASSPNRGSTTEAF

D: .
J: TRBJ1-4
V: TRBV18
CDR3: ASSLTGDPVGKLF

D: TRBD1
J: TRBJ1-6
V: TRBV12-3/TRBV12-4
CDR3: ASSRQGSNSPLH

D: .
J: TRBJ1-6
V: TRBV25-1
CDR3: ASSVGGGSPLH

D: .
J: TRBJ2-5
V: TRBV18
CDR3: ASSLQERETQY

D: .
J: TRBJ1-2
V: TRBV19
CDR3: ASSPPRSRPLEGYT

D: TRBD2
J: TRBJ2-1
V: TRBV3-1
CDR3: ASSQLAGGINEQF

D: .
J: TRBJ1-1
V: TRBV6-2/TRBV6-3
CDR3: ASVLDPPGTEAF

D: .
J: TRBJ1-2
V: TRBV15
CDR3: ATSRGFSGEIYGYT

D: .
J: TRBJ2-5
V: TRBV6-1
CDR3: ASSVLDRQETQY

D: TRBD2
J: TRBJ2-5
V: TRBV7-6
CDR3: ASSLGTSGGLVETQY

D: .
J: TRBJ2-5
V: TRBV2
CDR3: AGAYGETQY

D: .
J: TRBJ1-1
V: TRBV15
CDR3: ATSKSQGMNTEAF

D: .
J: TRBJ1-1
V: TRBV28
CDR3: ASSTGGGANTEAF

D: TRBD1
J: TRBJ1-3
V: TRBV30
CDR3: AWTPVTGEGGNTIY

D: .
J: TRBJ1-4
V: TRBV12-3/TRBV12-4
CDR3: ASSFGRFGEKLF

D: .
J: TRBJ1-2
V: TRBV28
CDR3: ASSTQGVWAYGYT

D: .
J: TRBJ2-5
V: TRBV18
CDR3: ASSPKEAQY

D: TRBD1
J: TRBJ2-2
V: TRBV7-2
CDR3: ASRSAGGTGELF

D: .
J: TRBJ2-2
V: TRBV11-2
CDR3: ASSANRDTNTGELF

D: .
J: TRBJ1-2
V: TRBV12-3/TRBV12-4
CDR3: ASSLLRAANYGYT

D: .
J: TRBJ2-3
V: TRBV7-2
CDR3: ASSSLVGTQY

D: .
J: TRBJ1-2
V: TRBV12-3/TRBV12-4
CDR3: ASQQGNYGYT

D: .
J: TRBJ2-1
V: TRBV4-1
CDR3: ASSQDGGAEQF